A selection of T cell receptor beta chains follows, all from one sample in a study of post-analysis software for immune sequencing data. TCRdb reprocessed the PCR reads via MiXCR and lists one record per CDR3 protein. The repertoire holds around 260,000 distinct CDR3 sequences, with 36% as singletons. The sequencing sample was made of blood. The receptors come from a girl aged 5 to 17 with multiple sclerosis. Each CDR3 is given with its conserved first and last residue. Fields, in order: J gene, D gene, V gene, clone size, CDR3 protein, CDR3 DNA. A D gene is named only where the DNA matches it firmly. Size is omitted from some rows. Given values are once, few, many or a class for expanded clones.

j_gene: TRBJ1-5
d_gene: -
v_gene: TRBV10-2
abundance: few
CDR3aa: CASNPGSNQPQHF
CDR3nt: TGCGCCAGCAACCCGGGAAGCAATCAGCCCCAGCATTTT

j_gene: TRBJ1-4
d_gene: -
v_gene: TRBV13
abundance: -
CDR3aa: CASSQTGGPAGGTNEKLFF
CDR3nt: TGTGCCAGCAGCCAGACTGGGGGCCCGGCCGGGGGGACTAATGAAAAACTGTTTTTT

j_gene: TRBJ2-1
d_gene: -
v_gene: TRBV12-3/TRBV12-4
abundance: once
CDR3aa: CASSLAAMDPFF
CDR3nt: TGTGCCAGCAGTTTAGCGGCCATGGATCCGTTCTTC

j_gene: TRBJ1-2
d_gene: TRBD1
v_gene: TRBV18
abundance: many
CDR3aa: CASSPTTGGNGYTF
CDR3nt: TGTGCCAGCTCACCAACGACAGGGGGGAATGGCTACACCTTC

j_gene: TRBJ1-2
d_gene: -
v_gene: TRBV30
abundance: -
CDR3aa: CAWSVAGRGGYTF
CDR3nt: TGTGCCTGGAGTGTAGCAGGGAGGGGCGGCTACACCTTC

j_gene: TRBJ2-1
d_gene: TRBD2
v_gene: TRBV7-9
abundance: once
CDR3aa: CASSSGGAGDNEQFF
CDR3nt: TGTGCCAGCAGCAGCGGGGGGGCCGGGGACAATGAGCAGTTCTTC

j_gene: TRBJ2-4
d_gene: TRBD2
v_gene: TRBV20-1
abundance: -
CDR3aa: CSASGLAGGLAKNIQYF
CDR3nt: TGCAGTGCCTCGGGACTAGCGGGAGGGCTGGCCAAAAACATTCAGTACTTC

j_gene: TRBJ1-5
d_gene: TRBD1
v_gene: TRBV29-1
abundance: few
CDR3aa: CSLDRVETSNQPQHF
CDR3nt: TGCAGCCTTGACAGGGTTGAGACTAGCAATCAGCCCCAGCATTTT

j_gene: TRBJ2-7
d_gene: TRBD2
v_gene: TRBV5-1
abundance: few
CDR3aa: CASSFLSVAGGPREAQYF
CDR3nt: TGCGCCAGCAGCTTCCTTTCCGTAGCGGGGGGGCCCAGAGAGGCCCAGTACTTC

j_gene: TRBJ2-3
d_gene: TRBD2
v_gene: TRBV19
abundance: few
CDR3aa: CASSRPGLEADTQYF
CDR3nt: TGTGCCAGTAGCCGACCGGGACTAGAGGCAGATACGCAGTATTTT

j_gene: TRBJ1-2
d_gene: -
v_gene: TRBV19
abundance: -
CDR3aa: CASSIESRAHGYTF
CDR3nt: TGTGCCAGTAGTATAGAGTCCAGGGCTCATGGCTACACCTTC

j_gene: TRBJ2-3
d_gene: -
v_gene: TRBV7-2
abundance: many
CDR3aa: CASSLALARADTQYF
CDR3nt: TGTGCCAGCAGCTTAGCCCTAGCTCGGGCAGATACGCAGTATTTT

j_gene: TRBJ2-2
d_gene: -
v_gene: TRBV7-2
abundance: many
CDR3aa: CASSQGAGLRELFF
CDR3nt: TGTGCCAGCAGCCAAGGTGCAGGGTTAAGGGAGCTGTTTTTT

j_gene: TRBJ2-5
d_gene: -
v_gene: TRBV14
abundance: many
CDR3aa: CASSLGPLQETQYF
CDR3nt: TGTGCCAGCAGCCTCGGACCTTTACAAGAGACCCAGTACTTC

j_gene: TRBJ1-4
d_gene: TRBD1
v_gene: TRBV4-2
abundance: -
CDR3aa: CASSPRQGRTNEKLFF
CDR3nt: TGTGCCAGCAGCCCCAGACAGGGAAGGACTAATGAAAAACTGTTTTTT

j_gene: TRBJ2-3
d_gene: TRBD1
v_gene: TRBV2
abundance: many
CDR3aa: CASSGQGTDTQYF
CDR3nt: TGTGCCAGCAGCGGACAGGGCACAGATACGCAGTATTTT

j_gene: TRBJ1-2
d_gene: TRBD1
v_gene: TRBV6-4
abundance: many
CDR3aa: CASREGASYGYTF
CDR3nt: TGTGCCAGCAGGGAGGGGGCGAGCTATGGCTACACCTTC

j_gene: TRBJ1-4
d_gene: -
v_gene: TRBV5-1
abundance: few
CDR3aa: CASSPGTAGAEKLFF
CDR3nt: TGCGCCAGCAGCCCTGGGACGGCGGGAGCTGAAAAACTGTTTTTT

j_gene: TRBJ2-3
d_gene: TRBD2
v_gene: TRBV20-1
abundance: -
CDR3aa: CSARDYRKHSTDTQYF
CDR3nt: TGCAGTGCTCGGGACTACCGAAAACACTCCACAGATACGCAGTATTTT

j_gene: TRBJ2-1
d_gene: TRBD1
v_gene: TRBV28
abundance: -
CDR3aa: CASTRVSGGIWEQFF
CDR3nt: TGTGCCAGCACCCGGGTATCAGGGGGCATATGGGAGCAGTTCTTC

j_gene: TRBJ1-4
d_gene: -
v_gene: TRBV5-1
abundance: -
CDR3aa: CASRPGLLGEKLFF
CDR3nt: TGCGCCAGCAGACCCGGGCTCCTAGGGGAAAAACTGTTTTTT

j_gene: TRBJ2-1
d_gene: -
v_gene: TRBV7-3
abundance: -
CDR3aa: CASSPSGASSYNEQFF
CDR3nt: TGTGCCAGCAGCCCCTCAGGGGCTAGCTCCTACAATGAGCAGTTCTTC

j_gene: TRBJ2-7
d_gene: TRBD1
v_gene: TRBV2
abundance: -
CDR3aa: CASSEKFGDREDYEQYF
CDR3nt: TGTGCCAGCAGTGAAAAGTTCGGGGACAGGGAGGACTACGAGCAGTACTTC

j_gene: TRBJ2-3
d_gene: TRBD2
v_gene: TRBV5-1
abundance: -
CDR3aa: CASSYPGLAKGVTHTDTQYF
CDR3nt: TGCGCCAGCAGCTACCCGGGACTAGCGAAGGGGGTCACACACACAGATACGCAGTATTTT

j_gene: TRBJ1-2
d_gene: -
v_gene: TRBV5-1
abundance: many
CDR3aa: CASSLDRDVGYTF
CDR3nt: TGCGCCAGCAGCTTGGACAGGGATGTTGGCTACACCTTC

j_gene: TRBJ2-1
d_gene: -
v_gene: TRBV6-5
abundance: many
CDR3aa: CASSSPGSYNEQFF
CDR3nt: TGTGCCAGCAGCTCCCCGGGGTCCTACAATGAGCAGTTCTTC

j_gene: TRBJ2-1
d_gene: -
v_gene: TRBV5-4
abundance: -
CDR3aa: CASSLVGLGNEQFF
CDR3nt: TGTGCCAGCAGCTTGGTTGGGTTGGGGAATGAGCAGTTCTTC

j_gene: TRBJ2-3
d_gene: -
v_gene: TRBV20-1
abundance: -
CDR3aa: CSATKITADTQYF
CDR3nt: TGCAGTGCTACCAAAATAACAGCAGATACGCAGTATTTT

j_gene: TRBJ1-5
d_gene: -
v_gene: TRBV7-8
abundance: -
CDR3aa: CASSPVGYSNQPQHF
CDR3nt: TGTGCCAGCAGCCCCGTAGGGTATAGCAATCAGCCCCAGCATTTT

j_gene: TRBJ2-1
d_gene: TRBD2
v_gene: TRBV14
abundance: many
CDR3aa: CASSQDTGLAGTYNEQFF
CDR3nt: TGTGCCAGCAGCCAAGATACCGGACTAGCGGGTACCTACAATGAGCAGTTCTTC

j_gene: TRBJ1-2
d_gene: -
v_gene: TRBV2
abundance: once
CDR3aa: CASSEAETEYGYTF
CDR3nt: TGTGCCAGCAGTGAAGCTGAGACGGAATATGGCTACACCTTC

j_gene: TRBJ2-5
d_gene: -
v_gene: TRBV20-1
abundance: many
CDR3aa: CSAERQETQYF
CDR3nt: TGCAGTGCTGAACGACAGGAGACCCAGTACTTC

j_gene: TRBJ2-1
d_gene: TRBD2
v_gene: TRBV6-6
abundance: -
CDR3aa: CATRLGGVHNEQFF
CDR3nt: TGTGCCACCCGTCTTGGGGGGGTTCACAATGAGCAGTTCTTC

j_gene: TRBJ1-1
d_gene: TRBD1
v_gene: TRBV5-1
abundance: -
CDR3aa: CASTLRGGQNKNTEAFF
CDR3nt: TGCGCCAGCACCCTTCGAGGGGGACAGAACAAGAACACTGAAGCTTTCTTT

j_gene: TRBJ2-2
d_gene: TRBD1
v_gene: TRBV10-3
abundance: many
CDR3aa: CAAWDRDAPNTGELFF
CDR3nt: TGTGCCGCCTGGGACAGGGACGCCCCTAACACCGGGGAGCTGTTTTTT

j_gene: TRBJ2-5
d_gene: -
v_gene: TRBV4-1
abundance: many
CDR3aa: CASSRHSQSQETQYF
CDR3nt: TGCGCCAGCAGCCGACATTCACAGTCCCAAGAGACCCAGTACTTC

j_gene: TRBJ2-3
d_gene: TRBD2
v_gene: TRBV29-1
abundance: -
CDR3aa: CSVASIGLAGGLSTDTQYF
CDR3nt: TGCAGCGTTGCGTCGATTGGACTAGCGGGAGGGCTTAGCACAGATACGCAGTATTTT

j_gene: TRBJ1-2
d_gene: -
v_gene: TRBV7-2
abundance: many
CDR3aa: CASSATGNYGYTF
CDR3nt: TGTGCCAGCAGCGCTACAGGGAACTATGGCTACACCTTC

j_gene: TRBJ2-3
d_gene: -
v_gene: TRBV10-3
abundance: few
CDR3aa: CAISEASSGDTQYF
CDR3nt: TGTGCCATCAGTGAGGCTAGCTCCGGGGATACGCAGTATTTT

j_gene: TRBJ2-5
d_gene: TRBD2
v_gene: TRBV3-1
abundance: many
CDR3aa: CASSQEAPSGVEWETQYF
CDR3nt: TGTGCCAGCAGCCAAGAGGCGCCTAGCGGGGTCGAGTGGGAGACCCAGTACTTC

j_gene: TRBJ1-1
d_gene: TRBD1
v_gene: TRBV20-1
abundance: -
CDR3aa: CSAGGAGGVTEAFF
CDR3nt: TGCAGTGCCGGGGGGGCAGGGGGGGTCACTGAAGCTTTCTTT

j_gene: TRBJ2-3
d_gene: -
v_gene: TRBV6-1
abundance: many
CDR3aa: CASSVEGGGSDTQYF
CDR3nt: TGTGCCAGCAGTGTGGAGGGGGGAGGATCAGATACGCAGTATTTT

j_gene: TRBJ1-1
d_gene: -
v_gene: TRBV29-1
abundance: many
CDR3aa: CSAREAFF
CDR3nt: TGCAGCGCCAGAGAAGCTTTCTTT

j_gene: TRBJ1-4
d_gene: TRBD1
v_gene: TRBV6-5
abundance: many
CDR3aa: CASSYTGGTNEKLFF
CDR3nt: TGTGCCAGCAGTTACACAGGGGGAACTAATGAAAAACTGTTTTTT

j_gene: TRBJ2-7
d_gene: -
v_gene: TRBV5-8
abundance: -
CDR3aa: CASSPGLGAPGEQYF
CDR3nt: TGTGCCAGCAGCCCCGGCCTGGGGGCTCCAGGAGAGCAGTACTTC

j_gene: TRBJ2-1
d_gene: TRBD1
v_gene: TRBV7-8
abundance: -
CDR3aa: CASSESTGRETQFF
CDR3nt: TGTGCCAGCAGCGAATCGACAGGGCGAGAGACCCAGTTCTTC

j_gene: TRBJ2-1
d_gene: -
v_gene: TRBV29-1
abundance: -
CDR3aa: CSALPHVNEQFF
CDR3nt: TGCAGCGCCCTTCCCCACGTTAATGAGCAGTTCTTC

j_gene: TRBJ2-5
d_gene: -
v_gene: TRBV14
abundance: -
CDR3aa: CASSQREETQYF
CDR3nt: TGTGCCAGCAGTCAAAGGGAAGAGACCCAGTACTTC

j_gene: TRBJ2-7
d_gene: TRBD2
v_gene: TRBV20-1
abundance: many
CDR3aa: CSASPRGVAGWEEAYEQYF
CDR3nt: TGCAGTGCTAGTCCCCGGGGGGTAGCGGGATGGGAGGAGGCCTACGAGCAGTACTTC

j_gene: TRBJ2-3
d_gene: TRBD1
v_gene: TRBV29-1
abundance: many
CDR3aa: CSVSGGSTDTQYF
CDR3nt: TGCAGCGTCTCAGGGGGCTCCACAGATACGCAGTATTTT